This T cell receptor beta chain is from a study of blood T cell repertoires in COVID-19. At the level of the study: PBMCs, B-cell-depleted T cells, or T cells provided the cDNA or gDNA that made up the material.

Germline CDR1 SGHNT, CDR2 YENEEA. CDR3 length equals 19 residues. The ends lost 2 bases at V and 6 bases at J; junction bases unmatched: 19. The assay was immunoSEQ multiplex PCR, and TCRdb's table has in-frame clones only and misses some. The table has 120,000 to 150,000 clones, 65% to 85% seen once. This receptor was identified in a man between 60 and 70 years old with active or convalescent COVID-19. The chain employs TRBV11-3 and TRBJ2-1, with 7 bases identical to TRBD2. Sequencing was carried out using peripheral blood. CDR3 DNA sequence: TGTGCCAGCAGCTTAAGCAGGCGGGGGTTGCGTCCGGTAGGCAATGAGCAGTTCTTC. It encodes CASSLSRRGLRPVGNEQFF.